Below, one T cell receptor (beta chain) is given with its context. Sequencing used immunoSEQ multiplex PCR; TCRdb keeps in-frame clones, though not all of them. The repertoire holds under 200,000 clones, with 85% to 90% as singletons. Losses at the gene ends were 1 base for V and 2 bases for J; bases not matched to a gene: 5. The CDR3 contains 16 residues. Germline loops: CDR1 KGHDR, CDR2 SFDVKD. The data are from a study of blood T cell repertoires in COVID-19. Study overall: Italy, Spain and the United States were the sources of the convalescent and acute COVID-19 samples.

Participants' own reports of clinical history determined their cohort assignment. Sequences were obtained from PBMCs or T cells enriched from blood (not recorded which). The origin of this receptor is a woman aged 50 to 60 who had recovered from COVID-19. This chain links TRBV24-1 with TRBJ2-7, with TRBD1 matching 9 bases. The CDR3 region is CATSDFGGTGTYEQYF. The CDR3 DNA reads TGTGCCACCAGTGATTTTGGCGGGACAGGGACCTACGAGCAGTACTTC.